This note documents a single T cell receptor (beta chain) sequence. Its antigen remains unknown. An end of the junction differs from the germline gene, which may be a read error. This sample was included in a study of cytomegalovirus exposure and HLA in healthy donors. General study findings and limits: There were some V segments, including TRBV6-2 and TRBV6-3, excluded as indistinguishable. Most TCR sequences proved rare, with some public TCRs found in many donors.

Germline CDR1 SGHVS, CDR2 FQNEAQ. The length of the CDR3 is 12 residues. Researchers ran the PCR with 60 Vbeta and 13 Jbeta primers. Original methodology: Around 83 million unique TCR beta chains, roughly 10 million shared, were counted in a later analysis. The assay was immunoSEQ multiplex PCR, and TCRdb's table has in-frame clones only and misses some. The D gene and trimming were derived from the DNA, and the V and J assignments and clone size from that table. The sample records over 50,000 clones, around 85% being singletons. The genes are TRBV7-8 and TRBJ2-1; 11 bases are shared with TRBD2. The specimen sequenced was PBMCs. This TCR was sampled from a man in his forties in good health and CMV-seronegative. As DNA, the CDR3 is TGTGCCAGCAGCTTTAGCGGGGGGGCCTCAGTCTTC. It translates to CASSFSGGASVF.